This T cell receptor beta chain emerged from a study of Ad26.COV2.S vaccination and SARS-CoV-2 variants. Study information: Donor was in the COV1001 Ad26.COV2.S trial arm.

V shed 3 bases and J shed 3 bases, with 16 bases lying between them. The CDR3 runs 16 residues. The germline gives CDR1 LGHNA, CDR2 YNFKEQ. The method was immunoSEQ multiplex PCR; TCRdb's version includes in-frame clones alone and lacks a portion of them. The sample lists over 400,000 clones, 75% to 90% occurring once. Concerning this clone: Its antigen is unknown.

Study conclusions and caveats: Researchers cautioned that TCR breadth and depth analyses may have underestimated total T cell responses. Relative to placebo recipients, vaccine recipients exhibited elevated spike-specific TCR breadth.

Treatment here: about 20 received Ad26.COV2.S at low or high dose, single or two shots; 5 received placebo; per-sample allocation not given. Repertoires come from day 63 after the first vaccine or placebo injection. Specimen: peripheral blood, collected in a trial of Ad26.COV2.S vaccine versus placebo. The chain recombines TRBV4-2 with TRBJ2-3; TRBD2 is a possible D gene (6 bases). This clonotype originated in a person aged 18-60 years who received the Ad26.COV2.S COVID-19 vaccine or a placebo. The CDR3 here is CASSQVLAWATDTQYF. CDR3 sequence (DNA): TGTGCCAGCAGCCAGGTCCTAGCGTGGGCAACAGATACGCAGTATTTT.